Shown below are 32 T cell receptor beta chains from a single sample sequenced in a study of T cell responses to AZD1222 COVID-19 vaccine. The assay was immunoSEQ multiplex PCR, and TCRdb's table has in-frame clones only and misses some. The repertoire holds around 110,000 clones, with almost 95% as singletons. The source was peripheral blood, collected 28 days after the second AZD1222 dose. All receptors derive from an adult who received the AZD1222 COVID-19 vaccine.

J is TRBJ2-7 and V is TRBV28; TRBD1 agrees at 8 bases. This CDR3 is built from 14 residues. Per germline, CDR1 MDHEN and CDR2 SYDVKM. V shed 2 bases, J shed 6 bases, and the junction held 6 bases outside the gene matches. CDR3 coding DNA: TGTGCCAGCAGTTTACCCAGGGGGCTGGGCGAGCAGTACTTC. This translates into CASSLPRGLGEQYF.

This clone was seen a single time. The same CDR3 is also encoded by other DNA sequences in this sample. V usage is TRBV27 and J usage is TRBJ2-7, with 9 bases aligning to TRBD1. The CDR3 totals 15 residues. The V and J ends lost 4 bases and 4 bases, in that order; junction bases with no gene match: 8. Germline CDR1 and CDR2: MNHEY and SMNVEV (reference sequence). CDR3 DNA sequence: TGTGCCAGCAGTTCGAGGCCCGGACAGGGGTACGAGCAGTACTTC. It specifies CASSSRPGQGYEQYF.

V is TRBV27 and J is TRBJ2-5, with D unresolved. The V end lost 2 bases, the J end lost 5 bases, and 15 bases lay between the germline ends. Germline V lookup: CDR1 MNHEY, CDR2 SMNVEV (reference sequence). The CDR3 spans 15 residues. The CDR3 here is CASSLTASNWETQYF. The CDR3, as DNA: TGTGCCAGCAGTTTAACAGCGTCAAATTGGGAGACCCAGTACTTC.

This rearrangement joins TRBV11-2 to TRBJ2-7; D is undetermined. CDR1 SGHAT and CDR2 FQNNGV come from the germline V gene. The CDR3 has 14 amino acids. Trimming shortened V by 0 bases and J by 4 bases, and 10 bases separated the two germline ends. The CDR3 sequence is CASSLDRPRYEQYF. Written as DNA, the CDR3 is TGTGCCAGCAGCTTAGATCGGCCAAGGTACGAGCAGTACTTC.

The V gene is TRBV3-1 (or the pseudogene TRBV3-2), the J gene TRBJ2-5, with D hard to call. The CDR3 consists of 14 residues. From germline, CDR1 is LGHDT and CDR2 YNNKEL (reference sequence). With 7 bases removed from V and 5 bases from J, the gap between germline ends came to 17 bases. DNA for the CDR3: TGTGCCAGCACCCCCGGTCAGGTGGGGGAGACCCAGTACTTC. This encodes CASTPGQVGETQYF.

The chain carries TRBV20-1 and TRBJ2-5; D is possibly TRBD2 (5 bases). The germline V gene encodes CDR1 DFQATT and CDR2 SNEGSKA (reference sequence). The CDR3 contains 12 residues. V shed 3 bases and J shed 2 bases, with 7 bases lying between them. The CDR3 DNA is TGCAGTGCTAGTGGAGGACAAGAGACCCAGTACTTC. Amino acids: CSASGGQETQYF.

V is TRBV28 and J is TRBJ2-6; D is possibly TRBD2 (5 bases). Germline V gene data show CDR1 as MDHEN and CDR2 as SYDVKM. The CDR3 contains 14 residues. V lost 3 bases to trimming and J lost 5 bases, with 8 bases between them. CDR3 coding DNA: TGTGCCAGCAGTTTGTCGGGGTGGGCCAACGTCCTGACTTTC. It yields the protein CASSLSGWANVLTF. The whole variable domain, remainder taken from reference TRBV28 and TRBJ2-6, is DVKVTQSSRYLVKRTGEKVFLECVQDMDHENMFWYRQDPGLGLRLIYFSYDVKMKEKGDIPEGYSVSREKKERFSLILESASTNQTSMYLCASSLSGWANVLTFGAGSRLTVL.

The chain couples TRBV6-1 to TRBJ1-2; 8 nucleotides agree with TRBD1. V shed 1 base, J shed 4 bases, and the junction held 5 bases outside the gene matches. Looked up from germline, CDR1 is MNHNS and CDR2 is SASEGT. The CDR3 extends over 15 amino acids. Written as DNA, the CDR3 is TGTGCCAGCAGTGAAGGCAGGGGGCACCTCTATGGCTACACCTTC. Its protein product is CASSEGRGHLYGYTF.

The CDR3 loop reads CASTYNLGPQHF. The CDR3 bases are TGTGCCAGCACCTACAACCTGGGGCCCCAGCATTTT. The chain carries TRBV2 and TRBJ1-5; no firm D call. There are 12 residues in the CDR3. The germline CDR1 and CDR2 sequences are SNHLY and FYNNEI. The germline V and J ends were trimmed by 7 bases and 9 bases, with 13 bases remaining between them. The variable domain in full, completed from reference TRBV2 and TRBJ1-5, reads EPEVTQTPSHQVTQMGQEVILRCVPISNHLYFYWYRQILGQKVEFLVSFYNNEISEKSEIFDDQFSVERPDGSNFTLKIRSTKLEDSAMYFCASTYNLGPQHFGDGTRLSIL.

The CDR3 region is CAWSVNRLNTEAFF. CDR3 in DNA: TGTGCCTGGAGTGTGAATCGACTGAACACTGAAGCTTTCTTT. V usage is TRBV30 and J usage is TRBJ1-1; D gene uncertain. CDR3 length equals 14 residues. The V end lost 0 bases, the J end lost 0 bases, and 8 bases lay between the germline ends. Germline V gene lookup returns CDR1 GTSNPN and CDR2 SVGIG (reference sequence). The complete variable domain, with remaining parts taken from reference TRBV30 and TRBJ1-1, reads SQTIHQWPATLVQPVGSPLSLECTVEGTSNPNLYWYRQAAGRGLQLLFYSVGIGQISSEVPQNLSASRPQDRQFILSSKKLLLSDSGFYLCAWSVNRLNTEAFFGQGTRLTVV.

This clone was seen a single time. The chain has TRBV3-1 (or the pseudogene TRBV3-2) and TRBJ2-2; perhaps TRBD2 as D (6 bases). This CDR3 spans 16 amino acids. The ends were cut back, 0 bases at V and 1 base at J, with 9 bases in the middle. Looked up from germline, CDR1 is LGHDT and CDR2 is YNNKEL (reference sequence). CDR3 in DNA: TGTGCCAGCAGCCAAGATGGGGACTGGAACACCGGGGAGCTGTTTTTT. It encodes CASSQDGDWNTGELFF.

The chain links TRBV20-1 to TRBJ1-6, with a possible D match to TRBD1 (5 bases). The V end lost 6 bases, the J end lost 11 bases, and 11 bases lay between the germline ends. The CDR3 contains 11 residues. Germline V lookup: CDR1 DFQATT, CDR2 SNEGSKA (reference sequence). CDR3 in DNA: TGCAGTGCGGTCAGGGATCCACCCCTCCACTTT. Its translation is CSAVRDPPLHF.

A word on this clone: An end of the junction differs from the germline gene, which may be a read error. This chain connects TRBV7-7 to TRBJ1-2; D ambiguous. Germline CDR1 SSHAT, CDR2 FNYEAQ (reference sequence). The CDR3 sequence is 17 residues long. The CDR3 sequence is CASRPPRQDDVNYGYTF. As DNA, the CDR3 is TGTGCTAGCAGACCCCCGAGGCAGGATGATGTTAACTATGGCTACACCTTC.

The CDR3 sequence: CASSVGIAGFTDTQYF. CDR3 DNA sequence: TGTGCCAGCAGCGTAGGTATAGCGGGATTCACAGATACGCAGTATTTT. The chain couples TRBV9 to TRBJ2-3, with 8 bases aligning to TRBD2. This CDR3 comprises 16 residues. Germline V CDR1 and CDR2: SGDLS, YYNGEE. After removal of 0 bases from V and 2 bases from J, the junction contained 5 bases not matched to a gene.

The chain carries TRBV5-8 and TRBJ1-5; D is undetermined. This CDR3 is 16 amino acids long. The V end lost 2 bases, the J end lost 4 bases, and 16 bases lay between the germline ends. Germline loops: CDR1 SGHTS, CDR2 YDEGEE. CDR3 protein: CASSLWLGQENQPQHF. CDR3 nucleotide sequence: TGTGCCAGCAGCTTATGGCTAGGGCAGGAAAATCAGCCCCAGCATTTT. Based on the CDR3 plus reference TRBV5-8 and TRBJ1-5, the full variable domain is EAGVTQSPTHLIKTRGQQATLRCSPISGHTSVYWYQQALGLGLQFLLWYDEGEERNRGNFPPRFSGRQFPNYSSELNVNALELEDSALYLCASSLWLGQENQPQHFGDGTRLSIL.

V and J are TRBV28 and TRBJ1-5; 7 positions match TRBD1. Trimming at V came to 6 bases and at J to 4 bases, leaving 6 bases not matched to a gene. The CDR3 is 14 amino acids. The V gene's germline CDR1 is MDHEN and CDR2 SYDVKM. DNA of the CDR3: TGTGCCAGCAGCATAGGACAGGAGAATCAGCCCCAGCATTTT. Protein: CASSIGQENQPQHF.

The genes are TRBV7-9 and TRBJ2-7; maybe TRBD2 (6 bases). The V end lost 5 bases, the J end lost 0 bases, and 14 bases lay between the germline ends. This CDR3 region has 15 residues. CDR1 SEHNR and CDR2 FQNEAQ come from the germline V gene (reference sequence). This CDR3 is CASSIVGGPSYEQYF. CDR3 nucleotide sequence: TGTGCCAGCAGCATAGTGGGGGGACCCTCCTACGAGCAGTACTTC. The complete variable domain, with remaining parts taken from reference TRBV7-9 and TRBJ2-7, reads DTGVSQNPRHKITKRGQNVTFRCDPISEHNRLYWYRQTLGQGPEFLTYFQNEAQLEKSRLLSDRFSAERPKGSFSTLEIQRTEQGDSAMYLCASSIVGGPSYEQYFGPGTRLTVT.

The chain couples TRBV5-1 to TRBJ1-1, with D maybe TRBD1 (5 bases). V was trimmed by 4 bases and J by 3 bases, leaving 13 bases between them. Germline V gene data show CDR1 as SGHRS and CDR2 as YFSETQ. The CDR3 loop spans 14 amino acids. CDR3 amino acids: CASSVKSGDTEAFF. DNA for the CDR3: TGCGCCAGCAGCGTAAAATCGGGGGACACTGAAGCTTTCTTT. The whole variable domain, filled in from reference TRBV5-1 and TRBJ1-1, reads KAGVTQTPRYLIKTRGQQVTLSCSPISGHRSVSWYQQTPGQGLQFLFEYFSETQRNKGNFPGRFSGRQFSNSRSEMNVSTLELGDSALYLCASSVKSGDTEAFFGQGTRLTVV.

The gene calls are TRBV11-2 and TRBJ2-1; 7 bases align to TRBD1. The CDR3 has 17 amino acids. The germline gives CDR1 SGHAT, CDR2 FQNNGV. With 3 bases clipped from V and 0 bases from J, the junction kept 8 bases outside the gene matches. The CDR3 loop is CASSFPPGGFSYNEQFF. CDR3 DNA sequence: TGTGCCAGCAGCTTTCCCCCAGGGGGTTTCTCCTACAATGAGCAGTTCTTC.

The chain is built from TRBV10-1 and TRBJ2-3; 10 bases match TRBD2. J lost 3 bases, V lost 5 bases, and 8 bases had no gene match. The CDR3 contains 16 residues. In germline, CDR1 is WNHNN, CDR2 SYGVQD (reference sequence). CDR3 protein: CASSYSSGSVTDTQYF. The CDR3 nucleotides are TGCGCCAGCAGTTACTCTAGCGGGAGTGTAACAGATACGCAGTATTTT.

This clone has only a few counts. J is TRBJ1-2 and V is TRBV10-3, with TRBD1 as a possible D gene (6 bases). V lost 7 bases and J lost 5, with 17 bases in between. Germline assignment: CDR1 ENHRY and CDR2 SYGVKD. CDR3 size: 14 residues. This CDR3 reads CAITSGAHNYGYTF. As DNA, the CDR3 is TGTGCCATCACCTCGGGGGCGCACAATTATGGCTACACCTTC.

The chain is built from TRBV5-8 and TRBJ1-1; 7 bases line up with TRBD1. V lost 3 bases, J lost 2 bases, and 4 bases stayed unmatched. Germline assignment: CDR1 SGHTS and CDR2 YDEGEE. The CDR3 covers 14 residues. CDR3 residues: CASSSRDRNTEAFF. The CDR3 region has the DNA TGTGCCAGCAGCTCGCGGGACAGAAACACTGAAGCTTTCTTT. The full variable domain, in which reference TRBV5-8 and TRBJ1-1 provide the parts outside the CDR3, is EAGVTQSPTHLIKTRGQQATLRCSPISGHTSVYWYQQALGLGLQFLLWYDEGEERNRGNFPPRFSGRQFPNYSSELNVNALELEDSALYLCASSSRDRNTEAFFGQGTRLTVV.

The rearrangement joins TRBV27 to TRBJ1-1; no clear D gene. Per the germline V gene, CDR1 is MNHEY and CDR2 is SMNVEV (reference sequence). The V gene lost 3 bases and the J gene lost 5 bases, with 10 bases spanning the gap. The CDR3 consists of 13 residues. The CDR3 is CASSFNPRTEAFF. The CDR3 DNA reads TGTGCCAGCAGTTTCAATCCTAGGACTGAAGCTTTCTTT.

The chain combines TRBV19 with TRBJ2-7; no clear D. V shed 5 bases and J shed 0 bases, with 14 bases lying between them. CDR3 length equals 15 residues. The germline gives CDR1 LNHDA, CDR2 SQIVND (reference sequence). For the CDR3, the DNA is TGTGCCAGTAGTGAAGACCCAATAAACTCCTACGAGCAGTACTTC. Its translation is CASSEDPINSYEQYF.

The gene calls are TRBV2 and TRBJ1-6; D is unresolved. The germline V gene encodes CDR1 SNHLY and CDR2 FYNNEI. V lost 10 bases and J lost 5, with 15 bases in between. This CDR3 is built from 14 residues. The CDR3 DNA reads TGTGCCATCGATCTGGGCTTAAATAATTCACCCCTCCACTTT. Translated, it gives CAIDLGLNNSPLHF.

The V gene is TRBV27, the J gene TRBJ2-1; 7 nucleotides match TRBD1. The CDR3 runs 15 residues. The trim removed 5 bases at V and 8 bases at J, leaving 12 bases unmatched. Germline loops: CDR1 MNHEY, CDR2 SMNVEV (reference sequence). CDR3 nucleotides: TGTGCCAGCAGTCCCTCCCTGACAGGGAACGATGAGCAGTTCTTC. It codes for CASSPSLTGNDEQFF.

The CDR3 region is CASSSIRGLKGGFSYEQYF. The CDR3 nucleotides read TGTGCCAGCAGTTCGATCCGGGGACTCAAGGGTGGGTTCTCCTACGAGCAGTACTTC. The rearrangement links TRBV7-9 to TRBJ2-7, with a possible D match to TRBD2 (6 bases). Germline V lookup: CDR1 SEHNR, CDR2 FQNEAQ (reference sequence). The CDR3 extends over 19 amino acids. With 6 bases removed from V and 0 bases from J, the gap between germline ends came to 27 bases. Full variable domain (remainder filled in from reference TRBV7-9 and TRBJ2-7): DTGVSQNPRHKITKRGQNVTFRCDPISEHNRLYWYRQTLGQGPEFLTYFQNEAQLEKSRLLSDRFSAERPKGSFSTLEIQRTEQGDSAMYLCASSSIRGLKGGFSYEQYFGPGTRLTVT.

The J gene is TRBJ2-1, the V gene TRBV6-6; TRBD2 matches at 13 bases. The CDR3 length is 16 residues. Germline assignment: CDR1 MNHNY and CDR2 SVGAGI (reference sequence). Trimming removed 6 bases from V and 5 bases from J; junction bases left unmatched: 7. The CDR3 DNA follows: TGTGCCAGCAGCGAGGGACTAGCGGGACCCAACAATGAGCAGTTCTTC. It encodes CASSEGLAGPNNEQFF.

V usage is TRBV5-6 and J usage is TRBJ2-7; 9 nucleotides align to TRBD2. The CDR3 totals 15 residues. CDR1 SGHDT and CDR2 YYEEEE come from the germline V gene. Trimming at V came to 5 bases and at J to 7 bases, leaving 13 bases not matched to a gene. The CDR3 nucleotides are TGTGCCAGCAGTCTAGCGGGGAGGCCCAGGAGTGAGCAGTACTTC. The encoded protein is CASSLAGRPRSEQYF.

The table lists this clone with a few counts. V is TRBV7-3 and J is TRBJ2-1, with D maybe TRBD2 (7 bases). The CDR3 loop spans 16 amino acids. The germline V and J ends were trimmed by 5 bases and 4 bases, with 18 bases remaining between them. Germline loops: CDR1 SGHTA, CDR2 FQGTGA. The CDR3 DNA reads as TGTGCCAGCAGCACTATAAGCGGGACAACATACAATGAGCAGTTCTTC. The encoded protein is CASSTISGTTYNEQFF. The whole variable domain, filled in from reference TRBV7-3 and TRBJ2-1, reads GAGVSQTPSNKVTEKGKYVELRCDPISGHTALYWYRQSLGQGPEFLIYFQGTGAADDSGLPNDRFFAVRPEGSVSTLKIQRTERGDSAVYLCASSTISGTTYNEQFFGPGTRLTVL.

The V call is TRBV6-5, the J call TRBJ1-6, with D uncertain. CDR3 length equals 12 residues. Trimming took 7 bases from V and 10 from J, leaving 11 bases between them. CDR1 and CDR2 from the germline V gene are MNHEY and SVGAGI. The CDR3 DNA reads as TGTGCCAGCAAACCTCGGAGCTCACCCCTCCACTTT. As protein: CASKPRSSPLHF.

The chain is built from TRBV7-2 and TRBJ1-6; 9 bases match TRBD1. The V segment lost 5 bases and the J segment 14 bases; nucleotides outside the gene matches: 7. Germline-derived CDR1 and CDR2 are SGHTA and FQGNSA. This CDR3 contains 13 residues. This chain's CDR3 is CASSPSRQGALHF. CDR3 coding DNA: TGTGCCAGCAGCCCTAGCCGACAGGGGGCCCTCCACTTT.